The 28 T cell receptor beta chains given below trace back to one sample, sequenced in a study of Tregs in tolerant kidney transplant recipients. The nonmyeloablative bone marrow transplants came from related graft donors, with transient mixed chimerism. Sequenced by immunoSEQ multiplex PCR; TCRdb stores in-frame clones only, minus some. The sample records tens of thousands of clones, roughly nine tenths being singletons. Sequencing used CD4+ T cells from blood (PBMCs), obtained 24 months after the transplant. The receptors derive from a human patient who received a combined kidney and bone marrow transplant. Part of the T cell pool may stem from the graft donor.

This chain links TRBV25-1 with TRBJ1-2; 7 nucleotides align to TRBD1. V dropped 0 bases and J dropped 8; count of bases not matched to a gene: 12. This CDR3 has 16 amino acids. Germline V lookup: CDR1 MGHDK, CDR2 SYGVNS. As DNA, the CDR3 is TGTGCCAGCAGTGAATATACGCAGACAGGGACGCGCGGCTACACCTTC. It codes for CASSEYTQTGTRGYTF.

The gene calls are TRBV5-1 and TRBJ2-2; D is perhaps TRBD2 (6 bases). Trimming removed 2 bases at V and 2 bases at J, with 10 bases between. Germline values: CDR1 SGHRS, CDR2 YFSETQ. This CDR3 contains 15 residues. CDR3: CASSFRELNTGELFF. In DNA form, the CDR3 reads TGCGCCAGCAGCTTTCGGGAGTTAAACACCGGGGAGCTGTTTTTT.

Remarks on this clone: The junction shows a germline mismatch at one end, possibly a read error. The chain carries TRBV11-2 and TRBJ1-6; 8 positions match TRBD1. CDR1 and CDR2 from the germline V gene are SGHAT and FQNNGV. The CDR3 consists of 19 residues. The CDR3 loop reads CASSVDRGQRSSYNSPLHF. As DNA, the CDR3 is TGTGCCAGCAGCGTAGACAGGGGACAGAGGAGCTCCTATAATTCACCCCTCCACTTT.

The chain carries TRBV29-1 and TRBJ2-1; no reliable D call. The CDR3 length is 14 residues. V dropped 6 bases and J dropped 1 base, with 13 bases sitting between them. Germline V lookup: CDR1 SQVTM, CDR2 ANQGSEA. The CDR3 sequence is CSVSQFLSYNEQFF. In DNA, the CDR3 is TGCAGCGTATCACAATTTTTGTCCTACAATGAGCAGTTCTTC.

The table lists this clone with a few counts. The gene calls are TRBV12-5 and TRBJ2-7; 9 nucleotides agree with TRBD1. The CDR3 sequence is 14 residues long. CDR1 is LGHNT and CDR2 is FRNRAP in the germline V gene. V lost 5 bases, J lost 7 bases, and 9 bases stayed unmatched. CDR3 loop: CASGTGTGPCEQYF. DNA of the CDR3: TGTGCTAGTGGTACCGGGACAGGGCCTTGTGAGCAGTACTTC. Together with reference TRBV12-5 and TRBJ2-7, the CDR3 gives the full variable domain: DARVTQTPRHKVTEMGQEVTMRCQPILGHNTVFWYRQTMMQGLELLAYFRNRAPLDDSGMPKDRFSAEMPDATLATLKIQPSEPRDSAVYFCASGTGTGPCEQYFGPGTRLTVT.

The chain is built from TRBV4-2 and TRBJ2-4; TRBD1 matches 7 bases. Trimming at V came to 1 base and at J to 8 bases, leaving 17 bases not matched to a gene. Per germline, CDR1 LGHNA and CDR2 YNFKEQ. The CDR3 runs 18 residues. The CDR3 coding sequence is TGTGCCAGCAGCCAAGGTCGGGGCGCCGACCCTAGGGGGCACATTCAGTACTTC. This codes for CASSQGRGADPRGHIQYF.

This clone has just one count. This chain uses TRBV4-3 with TRBJ2-3; 8 positions agree with TRBD2. V was pared by 0 bases and J by 3 bases, with 11 bases of the junction left unmatched. The CDR3 consists of 18 residues. Germline V CDR1 and CDR2: LGHNA, YSLEER. This chain's CDR3 is CASSQDGGRGAPTDTQYF. The CDR3, as DNA: TGCGCCAGCAGCCAAGACGGAGGGCGGGGGGCCCCAACAGATACGCAGTATTTT.

J is TRBJ2-2 and V is TRBV7-8, with D perhaps matching TRBD1 (5 bases). Trimming left V 1 base short and J 6 bases short, with 9 bases between. CDR1 and CDR2 from the germline V gene are SGHVS and FQNEAQ. This CDR3 has 14 residues. The CDR3 sequence is CASSLGRVPGELFF. DNA for the CDR3: TGTGCCAGCAGCTTAGGCAGGGTGCCCGGGGAGCTGTTTTTT.

This chain joins TRBV7-8 and TRBJ1-3, with 7 bases identical to TRBD1. The CDR3 is 15 amino acids. V lost 2 bases, J lost 3 bases, and 4 bases stayed unmatched. Per the germline V gene, CDR1 is SGHVS and CDR2 is FQNEAQ. The chain's CDR3 is CASSLKGADGNTIYF. The CDR3 DNA is TGTGCCAGCAGCTTAAAGGGGGCGGATGGAAACACCATATATTTT.

The rearrangement joins TRBV18 to TRBJ2-5; 7 bases fit TRBD1. From germline, CDR1 is KGHSH and CDR2 LQKENI. V shed 6 bases, J shed 0 bases, and the junction held 4 bases outside the gene matches. The CDR3 covers 14 residues. The DNA of the CDR3 is TGTGCCAGCTCGCGTACAGGGGACCAAGAGACCCAGTACTTC. It encodes CASSRTGDQETQYF.

This clone was picked up one time. The chain couples TRBV29-1 to TRBJ2-2; D not certain. V lost 5 bases and J lost 2, with 21 bases in between. CDR1 and CDR2 from the germline V gene are SQVTM and ANQGSEA. The CDR3 covers 17 residues. CDR3: CSVSRLRAQANTGELFF. CDR3 nucleotide sequence: TGCAGCGTTTCCCGTCTCCGAGCTCAGGCTAACACCGGGGAGCTGTTTTTT.

The chain has TRBV5-1 and TRBJ2-7, with 9 bases fitting TRBD1. CDR3 size: 14 residues. J gave up 3 bases and V 6 bases, and 7 bases lay outside the gene matches. The germline CDR1 and CDR2 sequences are SGHRS and YFSETQ. The DNA of the CDR3 is TGCGCCAGCAAGACGACAGGGGGAAGCTACGAGCAGTACTTC. Protein product: CASKTTGGSYEQYF. The whole variable domain, filled in from reference TRBV5-1 and TRBJ2-7, reads KAGVTQTPRYLIKTRGQQVTLSCSPISGHRSVSWYQQTPGQGLQFLFEYFSETQRNKGNFPGRFSGRQFSNSRSEMNVSTLELGDSALYLCASKTTGGSYEQYFGPGTRLTVT.

This rearrangement joins TRBV7-8 to TRBJ2-7, with TRBD1 identical over 7 bases. V was clipped by 3 bases and J by 3 bases; unmatched bases: 8. This CDR3 has 15 residues. Germline V gene data show CDR1 as SGHVS and CDR2 as FQNEAQ. CDR3 DNA sequence: TGTGCCAGCAGCTTCGGACAGGTCGGCTTCTACGAGCAGTACTTC. Protein: CASSFGQVGFYEQYF.

The genes are TRBV7-9 and TRBJ2-1, with TRBD2 as a possible D gene (6 bases). V dropped 7 bases and J dropped 7 bases, with 14 bases sitting between them. The CDR3 consists of 13 residues. Germline assignment: CDR1 SEHNR and CDR2 FQNEAQ (reference sequence). CDR3 sequence: CASIRVGGNEQFF. In nucleotides, the CDR3 is TGTGCCAGCATCAGGGTGGGGGGAAATGAGCAGTTCTTC.

The J gene is TRBJ1-1, the V gene TRBV11-3; perhaps TRBD1 as D (6 bases). The V gene's germline CDR1 is SGHNT and CDR2 YENEEA. CDR3 length: 15 amino acids. V lost 5 bases and J lost 0, with 13 bases in between. Here the CDR3 reads CASSPGGDMNTEAFF. The DNA of the CDR3 is TGTGCCAGCAGCCCGGGGGGCGACATGAACACTGAAGCTTTCTTT. Full variable domain (rest looked up from reference TRBV11-3 and TRBJ1-1): EAGVVQSPRYKIIEKKQPVAFWCNPISGHNTLYWYLQNLGQGPELLIRYENEEAVDDSQLPKDRFSAERLKGVDSTLKIQPAELGDSAVYLCASSPGGDMNTEAFFGQGTRLTVV.

The chain links TRBV5-1 to TRBJ2-2, with no clear D. Per germline, CDR1 SGHRS and CDR2 YFSETQ. The CDR3 contains 14 residues. V gave up 3 bases and J gave up 4 bases, with 10 bases separating them. CDR3 sequence (DNA): TGCGCCAGCAGCTCTCCAGATCGCACCGGGGAGCTGTTTTTT. The encoded protein is CASSSPDRTGELFF.

A note on this clone: Other DNA sequences from this sample encode an identical CDR3 as well. The V call is TRBV30, the J call TRBJ1-6; D perhaps matches TRBD1 (6 bases). The germline V and J ends were trimmed by 3 bases and 2 bases, with 11 bases remaining between them. Germline lookup yields CDR1 GTSNPN and CDR2 SVGIG (reference sequence). The CDR3 contains 15 residues. CDR3 sequence: CAWRNKGAYNSPLHF. As DNA, the CDR3 is TGTGCCTGGAGGAACAAGGGGGCCTATAATTCACCCCTCCACTTT.

The chain is built from TRBV5-1 and TRBJ2-1; 9 bases fit TRBD2. The CDR3 covers 16 residues. Germline V CDR1 and CDR2: SGHRS, YFSETQ. J gave up 4 bases and V 4 bases, and 9 bases lay outside the gene matches. The CDR3: CASSRQSGRTYNEQFF. Here the CDR3 DNA reads TGCGCCAGCAGCCGGCAGAGCGGGAGGACTTACAATGAGCAGTTCTTC.

This clone was seen once. This rearrangement joins TRBV11-1 to TRBJ2-3; D remains ambiguous. Trimming shortened V by 5 bases and J by 5 bases, and 11 bases separated the two germline ends. CDR3 size: 13 residues. Germline CDR1 is SGHAT and CDR2 is FQDESV (reference sequence). The DNA for the CDR3 is TGTGCCAGCAGCCCGAACTTGTTAGATACGCAGTATTTT. This gives the protein CASSPNLLDTQYF.

The chain combines TRBV14 with TRBJ2-3, with 8 bases lining up with TRBD2. The CDR3 is made up of 13 amino acids. CDR1 SGHDN and CDR2 FVKESK come from the germline V gene. Germline trimming cut 4 bases from V and 10 bases from J; bases unmatched to any gene: 7. CDR3 coding DNA: TGTGCCAGCAGCCGAGGACTAGCTCTCGCGCAGTATTTT. It is translated as CASSRGLALAQYF.

This rearrangement joins TRBV28 to TRBJ1-2, with 8 bases lining up with TRBD1. With V trimmed by 3 bases and J by 2 bases, 5 bases remained unmatched. The germline gives CDR1 MDHEN, CDR2 SYDVKM. This CDR3 is built from 15 residues. CDR3 bases: TGTGCCAGCAGTTTTCACCACAGGGGGAACTATGGCTACACCTTC. Protein sequence: CASSFHHRGNYGYTF.

V gene TRBV27 combines with J gene TRBJ1-2; 11 bases are a match to TRBD1. The CDR3 is 14 amino acids. Germline V gives CDR1 MNHEY, CDR2 SMNVEV (reference sequence). V shed 5 bases, J shed 8 bases, and the junction held 7 bases outside the gene matches. The CDR3 loop is CASSPRTGGTGYTF. CDR3 bases: TGTGCCAGCAGTCCCCGGACAGGGGGCACCGGCTACACCTTC.

The chain has TRBV6-5 and TRBJ1-5, with a weak D call TRBD1 (6 bases). V lost 5 bases and J 6 bases, leaving 17 bases between the germline ends. CDR1 is MNHEY, CDR2 SVGAGI, per germline. This CDR3 has 15 amino acids. This chain's CDR3 is CASSLTGISGQPQHF. The CDR3 region has the DNA TGTGCCAGCAGTCTCACAGGGATTTCGGGTCAGCCCCAGCATTTT.

V is TRBV11-2 and J is TRBJ2-5; D is unclear. Deletions cut 1 base from V and 0 bases from J, with 6 bases between. The CDR3 has 14 residues. CDR1 and CDR2 from the germline V gene are SGHAT and FQNNGV. The CDR3 nucleotides are TGTGCCAGCAGCTTAGGAGACTACCAAGAGACCCAGTACTTC. Translation gives CASSLGDYQETQYF.

The chain joins TRBV7-9 to TRBJ2-2, with D uncertain. Germline CDR1 is SEHNR and CDR2 is FQNEAQ (reference sequence). The V and J ends lost 3 bases and 5 bases respectively, with 7 bases between them. This CDR3 contains 13 residues. This chain's CDR3 is CASSFFGTGELFF. As DNA, the CDR3 is TGTGCCAGCAGCTTCTTCGGGACCGGGGAGCTGTTTTTT.

V gene TRBV5-1 combines with J gene TRBJ2-6, with D perhaps TRBD2 (5 bases). This CDR3 comprises 16 residues. The germline V gene has CDR1 SGHRS and CDR2 YFSETQ. V was clipped by 2 bases and J by 4 bases, with 13 bases between them. The CDR3 DNA sequence: TGCGCCAGCAGCTTAGGGTCGGGGTCCGGGGCCAACGTCCTGACTTTC. It is translated as CASSLGSGSGANVLTF.

The chain is built from TRBV7-2 and TRBJ2-1; 8 bases are shared with TRBD2. CDR1 and CDR2 (germline): SGHTA, FQGNSA. V gave up 5 bases and J gave up 8 bases; unmatched junction bases: 14. The CDR3 sequence is 16 residues long. The DNA for the CDR3 is TGTGCCAGCAGCCTGTCGGGGGGGAGGGTAGGCGATGAGCAGTTCTTC. It specifies CASSLSGGRVGDEQFF. Combining the CDR3 with reference TRBV7-2 and TRBJ2-1 gives the whole variable domain GAGVSQSPSNKVTEKGKDVELRCDPISGHTALYWYRQSLGQGLEFLIYFQGNSAPDKSGLPSDRFSAERTGGSVSTLTIQRTQQEDSAVYLCASSLSGGRVGDEQFFGPGTRLTVL.

The V gene is TRBV10-3, the J gene TRBJ1-5, with TRBD1 as a possible D gene (6 bases). Germline V lookup: CDR1 ENHRY, CDR2 SYGVKD. CDR3 length: 14 amino acids. Trimming took off 6 bases at V and 7 bases at J, with 16 bases between the two ends. CDR3 nucleotide sequence: TGTGCCATCAGCGGACAGAGTGAGAGACAGCCCCAGCATTTT. Encoded protein: CAISGQSERQPQHF.